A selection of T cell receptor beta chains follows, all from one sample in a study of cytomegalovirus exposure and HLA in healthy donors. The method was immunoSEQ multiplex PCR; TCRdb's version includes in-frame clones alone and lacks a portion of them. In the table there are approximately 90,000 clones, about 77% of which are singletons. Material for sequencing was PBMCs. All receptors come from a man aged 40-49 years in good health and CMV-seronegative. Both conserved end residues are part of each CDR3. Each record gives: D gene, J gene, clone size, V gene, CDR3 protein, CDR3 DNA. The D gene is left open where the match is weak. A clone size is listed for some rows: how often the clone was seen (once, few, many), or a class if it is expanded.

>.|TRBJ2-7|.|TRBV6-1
CASGWGLQSEQYF
TGTGCCAGCGGTTGGGGGCTACAGTCCGAGCAGTACTTC
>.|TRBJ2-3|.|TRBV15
CATSRGQGTDTQYF
TGTGCCACCAGCAGAGGCCAGGGCACAGATACGCAGTATTTT
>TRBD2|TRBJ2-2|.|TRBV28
CASSLAGAPNTGELFF
TGTGCCAGCAGTTTAGCGGGAGCTCCGAACACCGGGGAGCTGTTTTTT
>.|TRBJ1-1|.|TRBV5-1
CASSSRDIANTEAFF
TGCGCCAGCAGCTCCCGGGACATAGCGAACACTGAAGCTTTCTTT
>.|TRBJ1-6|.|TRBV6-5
CASSPGGSYNSPLHF
TGTGCCAGCAGTCCCGGAGGCTCCTATAATTCACCCCTCCACTTT
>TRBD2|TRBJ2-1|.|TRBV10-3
CAISEMSGRALNEQFF
TGTGCCATCAGTGAGATGAGCGGGAGGGCTCTAAATGAGCAGTTCTTC
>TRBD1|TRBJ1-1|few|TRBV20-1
CSAGDREAFF
TGCAGTGCTGGGGACAGGGAAGCTTTCTTT
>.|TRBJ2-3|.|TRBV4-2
CASSQGTDMGGDTQYF
TGTGCCAGCAGCCAAGGGACGGACATGGGAGGAGATACGCAGTATTTT
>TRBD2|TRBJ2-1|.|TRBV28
CASVLAGVYNEQFF
TGTGCCAGCGTGTTAGCGGGGGTTTACAATGAGCAGTTCTTC
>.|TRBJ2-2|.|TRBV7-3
CASRNRGGGGELFF
TGTGCCAGCAGAAACAGGGGGGGAGGCGGGGAGCTGTTTTTT
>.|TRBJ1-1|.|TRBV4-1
CASSHPGQGANTEAFF
TGCGCCAGCAGCCACCCCGGGCAAGGGGCGAACACTGAAGCTTTCTTT
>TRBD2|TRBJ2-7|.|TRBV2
CASSESFSGGAYEQYF
TGTGCCAGCAGTGAATCCTTTAGCGGGGGGGCCTACGAGCAGTACTTC
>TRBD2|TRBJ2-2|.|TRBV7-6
CASSLQVAGNTGELFF
TGTGCCAGCAGCTTACAGGTAGCGGGGAACACCGGGGAGCTGTTTTTT
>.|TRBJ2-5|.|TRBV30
CAWTGETQYF
TGTGCCTGGACCGGAGAGACCCAGTACTTC
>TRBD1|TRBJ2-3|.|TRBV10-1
CASSRDRSEDTQYF
TGCGCCAGCAGCCGGGACAGATCAGAGGATACGCAGTATTTT
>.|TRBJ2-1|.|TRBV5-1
CASSPEVGLNEQFF
TGCGCCAGCAGCCCCGAGGTTGGTCTGAATGAGCAGTTCTTC
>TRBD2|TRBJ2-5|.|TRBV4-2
CASSQTSGGAGETQYF
TGTGCCAGCAGCCAAACCAGCGGGGGGGCGGGAGAGACCCAGTACTTC
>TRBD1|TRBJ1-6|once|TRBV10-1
CASSESRTGTNSPLHF
TGCGCCAGCAGTGAGTCGCGGACAGGGACTAATTCACCCCTCCACTTT
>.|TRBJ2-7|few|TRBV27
CASSLSGGPREQYF
TGTGCCAGCAGTTTAAGTGGAGGGCCCCGGGAGCAGTACTTC
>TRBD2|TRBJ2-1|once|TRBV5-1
CASSYGLTSGSAYNEQFF
TGCGCCAGCAGCTACGGATTAACTAGCGGGAGTGCCTACAATGAGCAGTTCTTC
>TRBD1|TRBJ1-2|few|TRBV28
CASSLLGQPDGYTF
TGTGCCAGCAGTTTACTGGGACAGCCGGATGGCTACACCTTC
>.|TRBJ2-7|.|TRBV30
CAWSAVAGLIYEQYF
TGTGCCTGGAGTGCCGTGGCAGGCCTTATCTACGAGCAGTACTTC
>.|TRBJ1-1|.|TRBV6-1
CASSAGHNTEAFF
TGTGCCAGCAGTGCCGGACACAACACTGAAGCTTTCTTT
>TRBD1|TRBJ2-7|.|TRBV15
CATSRDLRTGIYEQYF
TGTGCCACCAGCAGAGATCTTCGGACAGGGATCTACGAGCAGTACTTC
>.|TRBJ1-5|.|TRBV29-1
CSVSEGPGQPQHF
TGCAGCGTTTCGGAGGGACCGGGTCAGCCCCAGCATTTT
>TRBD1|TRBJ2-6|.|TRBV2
CASRQGAAGANVLTF
TGTGCCAGCAGGCAGGGGGCAGCTGGGGCCAACGTCCTGACTTTC
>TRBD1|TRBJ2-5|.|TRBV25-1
CASSPWTGNQETQYF
TGTGCCAGCAGTCCATGGACAGGAAACCAAGAGACCCAGTACTTC
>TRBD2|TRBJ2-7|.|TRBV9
CASSVGLAGYEQYF
TGTGCCAGCAGCGTAGGACTAGCGGGGTACGAGCAGTACTTC
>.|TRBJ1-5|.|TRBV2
CASIREQGSQPQHF
TGTGCCAGCATCCGGGAACAGGGCAGTCAGCCCCAGCATTTT
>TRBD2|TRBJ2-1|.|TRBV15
CATSRGIAGLAAITINNEQFF
TGTGCCACCAGCAGAGGCATTGCGGGACTAGCGGCAATTACTATAAACAATGAGCAGTTCTTC
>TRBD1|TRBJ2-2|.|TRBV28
CASSYRDRRTGELFF
TGTGCCAGCAGTTACCGGGACAGGAGGACCGGGGAGCTGTTTTTT
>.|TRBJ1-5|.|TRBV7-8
CASSLDRGNQPQHF
TGTGCCAGCAGCTTAGACAGGGGCAATCAGCCCCAGCATTTT
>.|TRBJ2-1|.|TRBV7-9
CASSSPGRTTNEQFF
TGTGCCAGCAGCTCTCCAGGGAGGACAACCAATGAGCAGTTCTTC
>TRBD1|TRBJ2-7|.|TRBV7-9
CASSYGTASYEQYF
TGTGCCAGCAGCTACGGGACAGCCTCCTACGAGCAGTACTTC
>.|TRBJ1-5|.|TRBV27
CASSLLGQPQHF
TGTGCCAGCAGTTTACTCGGGCAGCCCCAGCATTTT
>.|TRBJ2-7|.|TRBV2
CASLQGTYSYEQYF
TGTGCCAGCTTACAGGGGACTTACTCCTACGAGCAGTACTTC
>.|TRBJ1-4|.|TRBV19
CASSRRGGKGEKLFF
TGTGCCAGTAGCCGCCGGGGGGGTAAAGGTGAAAAACTGTTTTTT
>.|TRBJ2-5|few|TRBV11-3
CASSLTTSVETQYF
TGTGCCAGCAGCTTAACGACTTCGGTGGAGACCCAGTACTTC
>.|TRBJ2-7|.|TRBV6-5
CASSSGIDEQYF
TGTGCCAGCAGTTCCGGGATTGACGAGCAGTACTTC
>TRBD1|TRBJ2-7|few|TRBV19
CASSIGTGGVSYEQYF
TGTGCCAGTAGTATTGGGACAGGGGGTGTCTCCTACGAGCAGTACTTC
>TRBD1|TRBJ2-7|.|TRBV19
CASSIRQGPYEQYF
TGTGCCAGTAGTATTCGACAGGGGCCGTACGAGCAGTACTTC
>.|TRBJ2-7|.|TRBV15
CATSRDRDYEQYF
TGTGCCACCAGCAGAGACCGGGACTACGAGCAGTACTTC
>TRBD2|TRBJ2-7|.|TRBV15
CATRHTSGSYEQYF
TGTGCCACCAGACACACTAGCGGCTCCTACGAGCAGTACTTC
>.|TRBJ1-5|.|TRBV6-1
CASSEFPGLWQPQHF
TGTGCCAGCAGTGAATTCCCAGGGTTATGGCAGCCCCAGCATTTT
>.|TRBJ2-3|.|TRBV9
CASGQGRTDTQYF
TGTGCCAGCGGCCAGGGCCGCACAGATACGCAGTATTTT
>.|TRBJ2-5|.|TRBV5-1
CASSLAGQGETQYF
TGCGCCAGCAGCTTGGCCGGGCAGGGAGAGACCCAGTACTTC
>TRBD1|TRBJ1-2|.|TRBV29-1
CSVGDRDYGYTF
TGCAGCGTAGGAGACAGGGACTATGGCTACACCTTC
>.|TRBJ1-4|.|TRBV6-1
CASRQGNEKLFF
TGTGCCAGCAGACAGGGTAATGAAAAACTGTTTTTT
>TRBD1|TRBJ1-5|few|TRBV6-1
CASSERGPGSNQPQHF
TGTGCCAGCAGTGAAAGGGGGCCGGGGAGCAATCAGCCCCAGCATTTT
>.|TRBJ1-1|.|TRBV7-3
CASSLTPGENTEAFF
TGTGCCAGCAGCTTAACGCCAGGTGAAAACACTGAAGCTTTCTTT
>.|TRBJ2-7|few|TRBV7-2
CASSLDWTGRNEQYF
TGTGCCAGCAGCTTAGATTGGACGGGGAGGAACGAGCAGTACTTC
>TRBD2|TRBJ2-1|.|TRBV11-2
CASSLVTSGRYSSYNEQFF
TGTGCCAGCAGCTTAGTTACTAGCGGGAGGTACAGCTCCTACAATGAGCAGTTCTTC
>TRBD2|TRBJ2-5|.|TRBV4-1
CASSQVRAGGTETQYF
TGCGCCAGCAGCCAAGTAAGAGCGGGAGGGACGGAGACCCAGTACTTC
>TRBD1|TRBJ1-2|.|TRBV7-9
CASSLEGAYYGYTF
TGTGCCAGCAGCTTAGAGGGGGCGTACTATGGCTACACCTTC
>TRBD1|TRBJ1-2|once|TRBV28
CASSSGQDYGYTF
TGTGCCAGCAGTTCGGGACAGGACTATGGCTACACCTTC
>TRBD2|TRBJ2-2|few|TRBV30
CAWSVRGGGGLVGELFF
TGTGCCTGGAGTGTACGAGGCGGGGGGGGCCTTGTCGGGGAGCTGTTTTTT
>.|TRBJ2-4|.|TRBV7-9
CASSATTELAKNIQYF
TGTGCCAGCAGCGCCACCACAGAGCTAGCCAAAAACATTCAGTACTTC